This T cell receptor beta chain was captured in a study of cytomegalovirus exposure and HLA in healthy donors (dated by TCRdb to between 2016 and 2019). With respect to the entire study: In an earlier analysis of roughly 500 of the donors, 276 Gb of sequence data and some 120 million unique TCR beta sequences from about 190 million T cells were reported. An early release covering around 630 HLA-typed donors comprised about 300 gigabases of sequencing data and approximately 85 million unique TCR sequences. Of the roughly 420 genotyped donors, roughly 76% were placed in the genetic ancestry cluster associated with self-reported Caucasian donors. The aim of the study was to test whether cataloging public T cell receptors could identify signatures of past pathogen exposure. The T cell repertoires of several hundred subjects were profiled by immunosequencing and related to cytomegalovirus serostatus. In addition to the first cohort of approximately 670 subjects, a separate validation cohort of 130 or so different subjects was used. The study combined high-throughput TCR immunosequencing, statistical association of individual TCRs with disease status, and machine learning to predict cytomegalovirus infection status. A later analysis re-analyzed previously published TCR beta repertoires from roughly 630 donors and added high-resolution HLA genotyping to study TCR occurrence patterns. In the later analysis, no new phenotypic data were used to find candidate immune exposures; instead, reliance was placed on TCR beta sequences and their occurrence across donors. An earlier analysis of roughly 580 of the donors used high-throughput TCR beta sequencing to judge whether each TCR beta V gene segment behaved as functional or pseudogenic. Alongside the repertoire data, information on donor age, sex, ethnicity and CMV serostatus was compiled. A later genetic analysis used genome-wide SNP genotypes for about 60% of the roughly 700 donors, treating that subset as a discovery cohort. Every discovery cohort repertoire had been produced on one sequencing platform. HLA typing covered class I and class II loci at four-digit resolution. The number of typed donors differed by locus: roughly 629-640 for A, B, C, DRB1 and DQB1; about 520 for DQA1; some 590 for DPA1; and some 470 for DPB1. A few DR-DQ haplotypes were handled as single units for association and clustering because linkage in the cohort was strong. Among roughly 400 genotyped donors of the cohort, an average of around 220,000 unique TCR beta nucleotide sequences was sequenced per donor, of which approximately 18% were non-productive.

The paper as a whole reports these results and caveats: A further reported finding was that TCR beta sequences accurately predicted the HLA-A and HLA-B alleles for most subjects in the first cohort. This cohort had only TCR beta chains sequenced, and the lack of alpha or paired-chain data limited which features could be detected. A later analysis found that most CMV-associated TCR beta chains appeared HLA-restricted, with HLA associations seemingly driven largely by CMV exposure. When HLA alleles, especially DR and DQ, strongly co-occurred, TCR associations were difficult to assign to individual alleles. An association between a missense DCLRE1C variant and V-gene and J-gene trimming of TCR beta chains was found in a later genetic analysis and replicated in an independent cohort. Roughly 15 rarely observed V segments, including chromosome 9 orphons, were excluded from the earlier analysis of some 590 of the donors because counts were too low. A later analysis found that HLA-associated TCR beta chains were more clonally expanded and had lower generation probabilities than equally common non-associated chains. Broadly in line with IMGT annotations, most TCR beta V segments showed up in productive rearrangements about 87% or about 30% of the time in an earlier analysis of approximately 640 of the donors. Because HLA typing was unavailable for some donors at each locus, only the typed subset was used in association tests. The presence/absence analyses assumed that sequencing depth was roughly uniform across donors, and that assumption may not be true. Several of the top co-occurrence clusters appeared to be linked to parvovirus B19, influenza, CMV and Epstein-Barr virus, according to a later analysis. Because the 87-base-pair reads could not distinguish some IMGT-functional V segments, including TRBV6-2 and TRBV6-3, those segments were excluded. The only immune exposure information available for the cohort was CMV serostatus. The sequencing pipeline was judged likely to have produced a cluster of highly shared sequence variants as a technical artifact. Correlated functional status among segregating V segments might reflect linkage disequilibrium, but an unknown experimental factor could not be ruled out. Cytomegalovirus status was reported to be diagnosed by the classifier with high specificity and sensitivity in both the original and validation cohorts. Three of the identified cytomegalovirus-associated TCR beta chains were confirmed in vitro to be specific for cytomegalovirus antigens. According to a later genetic analysis, donors in an Asian-associated ancestry cluster had fewer N-insertions in productive TCRs than the approximately 610-donor mean. In a later analysis, TCR association rates were found to vary across HLA loci, with the most associated TCRs seen for DRB1 alleles and the fewest for HLA-C alleles. Across donors, most TCR sequences were observed very rarely, whereas some public TCRs were present in many individuals. The study gave a list of 150 to 200 TCR beta chains associated with cytomegalovirus. The authors suggested that the approach could potentially be extended to other disease states and immunological phenotypes. In a later analysis, more than 15,000 TCR beta sequences were associated with specific HLA alleles at a false discovery rate of 0.05.

Receptor libraries were prepared by the immunoSEQ multiplex PCR assay. A mixture of 60 forward primers for TCR Vbeta segments and 13 reverse primers for TCR Jbeta segments was used in the multiplex PCR. The CDR3 region of rearranged TCR beta genes was amplified from genomic DNA with a multiplex PCR assay. The amplified TCR beta libraries were sequenced on the Illumina HiSeq System as 87-base-pair reads. Concerning the study's data processing: Across the roughly 640 repertoires, a later analysis counted approximately 83 million unique TCR beta chains, roughly 11 million of which were shared by at least two donors. Raw reads were error-corrected and collapsed into unique sequences by a nearest-neighbor algorithm in which closely related sequences were merged to remove PCR and sequencing errors. Alignment of CDR3 sequences to IMGT reference sequences was used to assign V, D and J gene segments. Each retained sequence needed at least a six-nucleotide match to both a V gene segment and a J gene segment. Rearrangements were called productive when the CDR3 lacked stop codons and stayed in frame with V and J; all others were non-productive. Following IMGT convention, CDR3 was defined as the stretch from the second conserved V-encoded cysteine up to the conserved J-encoded phenylalanine. Sequences without an unambiguous match to a single V gene segment were excluded from the earlier analysis of over 500 of the donors. An earlier analysis of about 590 of the donors classified V segments as functional when productive rearrangements were above 56.7% and as segregating when the standard deviation between donors was above 5%. A statistical classification framework was developed to diagnose cytomegalovirus status using the catalog of TCR beta chain sequences. In a later analysis, V and J genes were assigned by comparing TCR nucleotide sequences against IMGT/GENE-DB human TR gene sequences. The TCRdist pipeline was used in a later analysis to assign CDR3 sequences and most-parsimonious VDJ recombination scenarios. In a later analysis, each TCR beta chain was defined by its CDR3 amino acid sequence together with its V-gene family, and reads lacking a unique V-gene family were excluded. As a way to deal with suspected cross-contamination and a sequencing artifact, a later analysis dropped 450 to 600 nucleotide sequences that were highly shared and had low generation probability. A later analysis calculated a clonal expansion index for each public chain from normalized within-repertoire ranks of inferred template counts. Generation probabilities in a later analysis came from a VDJ recombination model fitted to out-of-frame rearrangements, and those results were checked against IGoR. In a later analysis, TCR-TCR, TCR-HLA and TCR-CMV co-occurrence was scored with hypergeometric tests, and a repertoire-size bias correction was applied to TCR pairs. To estimate false discovery rates, a later analysis permuted the HLA or CMV assignments 20 times. In a later analysis, co-occurring TCRs were grouped using DBSCAN, with TCRdist sequence similarity added in when clustering inside HLA-allele-positive subsets. Repertoires with fewer than 30,000 or more than 120,000 public chains, plus five repertoires with anomalous nucleotide sharing, were excluded from co-occurrence clustering. TCRdb carries this immuneACCESS record with in-frame sequences only. Its versions omit some clonotypes, under half of them owing to an unresolved V gene in the studies checked, with the rest unexplained. V and J calls and clone size are given by that table; D and trimming were obtained from the DNA. The sample table lists around 150,000 clones, approximately 81% of them with a count of one. The ten largest clonotypes hold 7% of the sample.

About this clone itself: This receptor's antigen is unknown. No much larger clone is present one base from it, and per-base qualities are unavailable.

The cohort was made up of roughly 670 healthy bone marrow donors. At the time of sampling, all cohort members were nominally healthy, though unrecorded immune exposures were likely present. The donor was CMV seropositive and belonged to the group of some 290 seropositive cohort members. A peripheral blood sample was collected from each donor, and TCR beta sequencing was performed on peripheral blood mononuclear cells. Genomic DNA extraction from the blood cell samples was performed with the Qiagen DNeasy Blood Extraction Kit. Reading from cysteine to phenylalanine, the CDR3 counts 15 amino acids. The only DNA kept is the CDR3, 45 bases in frame from the first base. V is pruned by 0 bases and J by 7 bases, leaving 5 bases of the junction without a gene match. The CDR1 and CDR2 encoded by the germline V gene are SGHTA and FQGNSA.

The chain uses TRBV7-2 and TRBJ1-2, with 10 central nucleotides matching TRBD1. Sequences were obtained from PBMCs. The TCR was taken from a woman in her 30s in good health and CMV-seropositive. The CDR3 in this case is CASSLAPGQGSGYTF. The DNA sequence is as follows: TGTGCCAGCAGCTTAGCCCCGGGACAGGGGTCTGGCTACACCTTC.